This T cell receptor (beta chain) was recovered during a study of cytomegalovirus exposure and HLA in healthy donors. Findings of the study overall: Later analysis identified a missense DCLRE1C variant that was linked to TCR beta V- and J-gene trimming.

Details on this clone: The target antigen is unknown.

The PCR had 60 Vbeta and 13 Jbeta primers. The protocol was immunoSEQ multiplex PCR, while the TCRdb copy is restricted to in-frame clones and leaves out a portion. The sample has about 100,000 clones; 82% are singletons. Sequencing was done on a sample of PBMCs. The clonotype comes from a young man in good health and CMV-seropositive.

CDR3 bases: TGCGCCAGCAGCCCCGGGGGTGGGAACACTGAAGCTTTCTTT. Translating it yields CASSPGGGNTEAFF. This chain uses TRBV5-1 with TRBJ1-1; D might be TRBD1 (5 bases). Trimming took off 4 bases at V and 1 base at J, with 11 bases between the two ends. This CDR3 spans 14 amino acids. The germline CDR1 and CDR2 sequences are SGHRS and YFSETQ.